These 15 T cell receptor beta chains were all obtained from the same sample, sequenced in a study of early T cells in non-severe SARS-CoV-2 infection (dated by TCRdb to about 2021). Receptors were amplified or captured by 5' RACE. Sequenced using a NextSeq 500. TCRdb ran its own pipeline on the public reads, namely fastp trimming at Q25 and MiXCR clone calling, and kept in-frame beta chains. Rows with one shared CDR3 protein collapse into an entry with the most common genes and DNA. This sample gives roughly 93,000 distinct CDR3 sequences in total; about 14% of them show up just once. The ten largest clones take up around 0.58% of the sample. The specimen sequenced was whole blood. These receptor sequences come from an adult who was a healthcare worker with PCR-confirmed SARS-CoV-2 infection or an uninfected control (not recorded which).

This clonotype was counted only a few times. The chain is built from TRBV12-3 or TRBV12-4 and TRBJ2-7; D may be TRBD2 (6 bases). The CDR3 is made up of 13 amino acids. Trimming removed 1 base at V and 10 bases at J, with 14 bases between. For the CDR3, the DNA is TGTGCCAGCAGTTTAGGGACGGGGGTTAGACAGTACGTC. This encodes CASSLGTGVRQYV.

This clonotype was found a few times. V usage is TRBV30 and J usage is TRBJ1-4, with D hard to call. The CDR3 contains 13 residues. Trimming took off 5 bases at V and 3 bases at J, with 10 bases between the two ends. Germline V gene data show CDR1 as GTSNPN and CDR2 as SVGIG (reference sequence). In nucleotides, the CDR3 is TGTGCCTGGGACGTTGGAGCTAATGAAAAACTGTTTTTT. Encoded protein: CAWDVGANEKLFF.

This clonotype was recorded a few times. This chain uses TRBV12-3 or TRBV12-4 with TRBJ2-5; TRBD2 matches 13 bases. CDR3 length equals 16 residues. V shed 6 bases and J 0 bases; nucleotides not matched to a gene: 4. The CDR3 nucleotides are TGTGCCAGCAGGAAGGGACTAGCGGGGAACCAAGAGACCCAGTACTTC. Its translation: CASRKGLAGNQETQYF.

In its sample, this clonotype was seen many times. V usage is TRBV4-2 and J usage is TRBJ2-1; D is possibly TRBD1 (5 bases). V lost 0 bases and J lost 0, with 9 bases in between. Looked up from germline, CDR1 is LGHNA and CDR2 is YNFKEQ. CDR3 length: 16 residues. For the CDR3, the DNA is TGTGCCAGCAGCCAAGATTTAGGGGTCTCCTACAATGAGCAGTTCTTC. It is translated as CASSQDLGVSYNEQFF.

This clonotype was counted between two and nine times. CDR3 region: CASRDPPGAGHNEQFF. The CDR3 DNA is TGTGCCAGCAGGGACCCCCCGGGGGCGGGGCACAATGAGCAGTTCTTC. The chain couples TRBV6-6 to TRBJ2-1; D is possibly TRBD1 or TRBD2 (6 bases each). Deletions cut 6 bases from V and 5 bases from J, with 20 bases between. The CDR3 extends over 16 amino acids. Germline-derived CDR1 and CDR2 are MNHNY and SVGAGI (reference sequence).

This clonotype showed up many times. This chain links TRBV15 with TRBJ2-5; D gene uncertain. There are 14 residues in the CDR3. Germline V CDR1 and CDR2: LNHNV, YYDKDF (reference sequence). V dropped 1 base and J dropped 1 base, with 7 bases sitting between them. The CDR3 sequence is CATSRVRVQETQYF. The CDR3 bases are TGTGCCACCAGCAGAGTAAGGGTCCAAGAGACCCAGTACTTC.

Concerning this clonotype: One end of the junction fails to match germline, which may point to a read error. The rearrangement uses TRBV5-1 and TRBJ2-5; weak D call: TRBD2 (6 bases). Germline V gene data show CDR1 as SGHRS and CDR2 as YFSETQ. The CDR3 totals 13 residues. The DNA of the CDR3 is TGCGCCAGCAGCGATAGGAGGGGAGAGATCCAGTACTTC. Encoded protein: CASSDRRGEIQYF.

The rearrangement links TRBV7-4 to TRBJ1-5; D gene uncertain. V shed 4 bases and J shed 3 bases, with 13 bases lying between them. In germline, CDR1 is SGHVT, CDR2 SQSDAQ. This CDR3 comprises 15 residues. The CDR3 bases are TGTGCCAGCAGCTCACCACAGCTATTCAATCAGCCCCAGCATTTT. This gives the protein CASSSPQLFNQPQHF.

The chain is built from TRBV12-3 or TRBV12-4 and TRBJ1-2, with D perhaps matching TRBD1 (5 bases). Deletions cut 7 bases from V and 0 bases from J, with 9 bases between. The CDR3 totals 13 residues. The CDR3 reads CASTQGANYGYTF. The CDR3 region has the DNA TGTGCCAGCACTCAGGGTGCTAACTATGGCTACACCTTC.

This clonotype has ten or more counts. The CDR3 DNA follows: TGTGCCAGCAGCATGACAACAGATACGCAGTATTTT. It translates to CASSMTTDTQYF. V and J are TRBV6-6 and TRBJ2-3; D remains ambiguous. Trimming shortened V by 6 bases and J by 3 bases, and 7 bases separated the two germline ends. CDR1 is MNHNY and CDR2 is SVGAGI in the germline V gene (reference sequence). This CDR3 has 12 amino acids.

This chain connects TRBV12-3 or TRBV12-4 to TRBJ2-1; unclear D gene. The ends were cut back, 3 bases at V and 4 bases at J, with 4 bases in the middle. The CDR3 contains 12 residues. DNA for the CDR3: TGTGCCAGCAGTTTGCTGTACAATGAGCAGTTCTTC. This sequence encodes CASSLLYNEQFF.

This clonotype was detected only once. J is TRBJ1-3 and V is TRBV28, with 10 positions matching TRBD1. This CDR3 region has 16 residues. The ends lost 5 bases at V and 4 bases at J; junction bases unmatched: 8. Germline assignment: CDR1 MDHEN and CDR2 SYDVKM. CDR3 DNA sequence: TGTGCCAGCAGTCCGGGACAGGGGTATTCGGGAAACACCATATATTTT. Encoded protein: CASSPGQGYSGNTIYF.

J is TRBJ2-3 and V is TRBV29-1; D is ambiguous. CDR3 size: 14 residues. Germline lookup yields CDR1 SQVTM and CDR2 ANQGSEA. Trimming stripped 7 bases from V and 0 bases from J, with 14 bases between. The CDR3 nucleotides are TGCAGCGCTGGACGTCAAAGGAGCACAGATACGCAGTATTTT. Translation gives CSAGRQRSTDTQYF.

This chain joins TRBV30 and TRBJ1-3; D unclear. CDR1 GTSNPN and CDR2 SVGIG come from the germline V gene (reference sequence). The V end lost 0 bases, the J end lost 7 bases, and 4 bases lay between the germline ends. CDR3 size: 11 residues. CDR3 sequence reads: CAWSVKNTIYF. The CDR3 DNA follows: TGTGCCTGGAGTGTCAAGAACACCATATATTTT. Variable domain in full (rest from reference TRBV30 and TRBJ1-3): SQTIHQWPATLVQPVGSPLSLECTVEGTSNPNLYWYRQAAGRGLQLLFYSVGIGQISSEVPQNLSASRPQDRQFILSSKKLLLSDSGFYLCAWSVKNTIYFGEGSWLTVV.

The V gene is TRBV12-3 or TRBV12-4, the J gene TRBJ2-5; D is ambiguous. V was shortened by 8 bases and J by 5 bases, with 15 bases between the two germline ends. The CDR3 covers 13 residues. The CDR3 DNA follows: TGTGCCAGCGGACCTCGGGTTCGCGAGACCCAGTACTTC. Its translation: CASGPRVRETQYF.